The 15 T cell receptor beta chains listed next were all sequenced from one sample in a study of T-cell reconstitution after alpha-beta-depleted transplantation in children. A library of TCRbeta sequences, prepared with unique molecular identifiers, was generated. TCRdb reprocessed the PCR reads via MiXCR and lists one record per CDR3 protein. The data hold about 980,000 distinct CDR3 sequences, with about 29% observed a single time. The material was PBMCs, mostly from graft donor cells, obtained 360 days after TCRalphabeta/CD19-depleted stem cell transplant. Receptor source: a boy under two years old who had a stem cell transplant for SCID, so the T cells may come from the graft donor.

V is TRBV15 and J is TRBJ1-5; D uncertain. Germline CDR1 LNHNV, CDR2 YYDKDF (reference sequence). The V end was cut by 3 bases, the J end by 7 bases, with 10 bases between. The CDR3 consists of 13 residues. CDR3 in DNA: TGTGCCACCAGCAGGGAACCGGCCCAGCCCCAGCATTTT. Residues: CATSREPAQPQHF. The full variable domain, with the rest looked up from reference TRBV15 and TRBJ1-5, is DAMVIQNPRYQVTQFGKPVTLSCSQTLNHNVMYWYQQKSSQAPKLLFHYYDKDFNNEADTPDNFQSRRPNTSFCFLDIRSPGLGDTAMYLCATSREPAQPQHFGDGTRLSIL.

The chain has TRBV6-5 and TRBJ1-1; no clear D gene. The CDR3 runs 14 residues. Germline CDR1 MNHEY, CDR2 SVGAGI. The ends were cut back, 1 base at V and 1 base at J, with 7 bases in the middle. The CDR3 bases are TGTGCCAGCAGTTACTGGGAGGGGAACACTGAAGCTTTCTTT. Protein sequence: CASSYWEGNTEAFF.

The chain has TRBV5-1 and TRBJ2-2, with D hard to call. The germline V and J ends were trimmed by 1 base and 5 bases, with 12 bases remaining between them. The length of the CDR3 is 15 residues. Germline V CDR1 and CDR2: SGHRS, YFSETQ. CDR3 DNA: TGCGCCAGCAGCTTGACCAGGCTAGGGACCGGGGAGCTGTTTTTT. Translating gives CASSLTRLGTGELFF.

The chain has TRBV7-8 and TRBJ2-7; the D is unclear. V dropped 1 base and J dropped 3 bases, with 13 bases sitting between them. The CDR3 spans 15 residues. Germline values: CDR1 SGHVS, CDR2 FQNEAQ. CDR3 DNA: TGTGCCAGCAGCTTAGTGGTTACCCCCAACTACGAGCAGTACTTC. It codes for CASSLVVTPNYEQYF.

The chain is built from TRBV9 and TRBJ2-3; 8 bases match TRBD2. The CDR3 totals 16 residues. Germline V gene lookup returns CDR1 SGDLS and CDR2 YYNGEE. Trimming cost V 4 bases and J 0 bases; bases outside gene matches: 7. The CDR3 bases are TGTGCCAGCAGCTCAAGCGGGAGTCAAAGCACAGATACGCAGTATTTT. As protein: CASSSSGSQSTDTQYF.

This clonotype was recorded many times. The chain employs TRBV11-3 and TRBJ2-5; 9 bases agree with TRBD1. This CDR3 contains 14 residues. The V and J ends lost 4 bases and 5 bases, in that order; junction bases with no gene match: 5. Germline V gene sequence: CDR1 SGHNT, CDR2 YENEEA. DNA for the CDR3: TGTGCCAGCAGCTCTTCCGGGACAGGGGAGACCCAGTACTTC. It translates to CASSSSGTGETQYF.

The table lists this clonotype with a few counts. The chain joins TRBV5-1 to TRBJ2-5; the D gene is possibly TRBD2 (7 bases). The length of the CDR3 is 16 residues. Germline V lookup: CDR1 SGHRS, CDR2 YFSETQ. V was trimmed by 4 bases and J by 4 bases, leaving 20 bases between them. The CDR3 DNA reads TGCGCCAGCAGCCCCCTCCCGGTGGGGGGGCGAGAGACCCAGTACTTC. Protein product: CASSPLPVGGRETQYF.

As DNA, the CDR3 is TGTGCCAGCAGTTTTAGTAGGACAGGAAATCAGCCCCAGCATTTT. Translation gives CASSFSRTGNQPQHF. The rearrangement joins TRBV12-3 or TRBV12-4 to TRBJ1-5, with TRBD1 identical over 7 bases. V lost 3 bases and J lost 4; bases outside the gene matches: 6. This CDR3 spans 15 amino acids.

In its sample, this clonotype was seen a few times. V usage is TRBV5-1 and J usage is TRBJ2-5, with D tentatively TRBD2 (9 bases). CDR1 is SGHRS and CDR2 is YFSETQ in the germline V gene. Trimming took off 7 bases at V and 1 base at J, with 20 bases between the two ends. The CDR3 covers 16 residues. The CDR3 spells CASHRGASGVQETQYF. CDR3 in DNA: TGCGCCAGCCACAGGGGGGCTAGCGGGGTCCAAGAGACCCAGTACTTC.

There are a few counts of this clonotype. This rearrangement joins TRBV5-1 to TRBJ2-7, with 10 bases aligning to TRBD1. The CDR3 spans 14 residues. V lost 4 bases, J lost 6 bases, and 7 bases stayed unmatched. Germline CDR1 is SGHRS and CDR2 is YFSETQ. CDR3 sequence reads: CASSPGQGSSEQYF. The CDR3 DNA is TGCGCCAGCAGCCCGGGACAGGGGTCGAGCGAGCAGTACTTC.

In DNA form, the CDR3 reads TGCGCCAGCAGCTACGAACTAGCGGGGGGGCCGCAGTTCTTC. Protein sequence: CASSYELAGGPQFF. The V gene is TRBV5-1, the J gene TRBJ2-1, with TRBD2 identical over 13 bases. Trimming at V came to 3 bases and at J to 12 bases, leaving 6 bases not matched to a gene. CDR1 SGHRS and CDR2 YFSETQ come from the germline V gene. This CDR3 region has 14 residues. The full variable domain, completed using reference TRBV5-1 and TRBJ2-1, is KAGVTQTPRYLIKTRGQQVTLSCSPISGHRSVSWYQQTPGQGLQFLFEYFSETQRNKGNFPGRFSGRQFSNSRSEMNVSTLELGDSALYLCASSYELAGGPQFFGPGTRLTVL.

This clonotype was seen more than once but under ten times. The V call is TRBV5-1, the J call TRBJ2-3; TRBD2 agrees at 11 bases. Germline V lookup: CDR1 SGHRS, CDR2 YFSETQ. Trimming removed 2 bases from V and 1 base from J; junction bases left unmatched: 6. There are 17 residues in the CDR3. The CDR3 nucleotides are TGCGCCAGCAGCTTAAGGGCGACTAGCGGGGGCACAGATACGCAGTATTTT. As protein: CASSLRATSGGTDTQYF.

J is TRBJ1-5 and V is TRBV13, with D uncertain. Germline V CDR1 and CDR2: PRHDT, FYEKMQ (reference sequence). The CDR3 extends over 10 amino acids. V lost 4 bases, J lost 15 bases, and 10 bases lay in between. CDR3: CASSSGIWHF. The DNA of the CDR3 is TGTGCCAGCAGCTCCGGGATCTGGCATTTT.

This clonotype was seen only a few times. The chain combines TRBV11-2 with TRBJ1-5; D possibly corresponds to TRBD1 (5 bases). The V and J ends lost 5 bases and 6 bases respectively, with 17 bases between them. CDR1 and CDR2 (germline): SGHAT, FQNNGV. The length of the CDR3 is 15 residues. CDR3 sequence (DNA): TGTGCCAGCAGCACCGATTACCTAAGGGGTCAGCCCCAGCATTTT. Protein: CASSTDYLRGQPQHF.

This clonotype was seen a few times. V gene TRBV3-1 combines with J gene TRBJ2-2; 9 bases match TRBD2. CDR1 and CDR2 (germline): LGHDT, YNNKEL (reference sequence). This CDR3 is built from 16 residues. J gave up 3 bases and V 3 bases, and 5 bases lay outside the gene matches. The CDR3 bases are TGTGCCAGCAGCCACCATAGCGGGGGCGACACCGGGGAGCTGTTTTTT. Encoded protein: CASSHHSGGDTGELFF.